This TCR beta chain was found in a study of molecular identifiers for immune sequencing clone quantification. In its sample, this clonotype was seen a few times. Its matching antigen is unknown. Previously described methods and listed TCR primers were used for bulk TCR libraries. TCRdb reprocessed the PCR reads via MiXCR and lists one record per CDR3 protein. This table has hundreds of thousands of distinct CDR3 sequences, 25% appearing once. V was pared by 5 bases and J by 2 bases, with 6 bases of the junction left unmatched. The CDR3 has 14 residues. The germline gives CDR1 DFQATT, CDR2 SNEGSKA (reference sequence). Points from the study as a whole: Whereas clones above 20 RNA copies held under 1% of naive-cell molecules, they held over 98% of effector molecules. Clone sizes that are highly expanded could be underestimated when identical TCR molecules share a barcode. Jurkat TCR RNA spiked in from one cell could reportedly be detected among some 1 million naive cells.

This sequence originates from a human donor in good health. Some libraries in this study had Jurkat cell RNA spiked in. Material: naive CD8+ T cells from blood, with Jurkat cell RNA spiked in. As for subset: FACS-sorted CD8+CD4-CCR7+CD45RA+ naive T cells. This chain connects TRBV20-1 to TRBJ2-3; 8 nucleotides line up with TRBD1. DNA of the CDR3: TGCAGTGCTCCCAGGGGGCTCCTCACAGATACGCAGTATTTT. This sequence encodes CSAPRGLLTDTQYF.